Detailed here is one T cell receptor beta chain. Antigen: not known. The data are from a study of Ad26.COV2.S vaccination and SARS-CoV-2 variants. Whole-study context: Sample donor was a member of the COV1001 Ad26.COV2.S trial arm. Points from the study as a whole: It was vaccine recipients, not placebo recipients, who had the higher spike-specific TCR breadth. Total T cell responses may have been underestimated by the TCR breadth and depth analyses.

Treatment indicated: about 20 received Ad26.COV2.S at low or high dose, single or two shots; about 5 received placebo; per-sample allocation not given. At day 63 after the first vaccine or placebo injection, samples were drawn. Donation came from an adult in Boston who was aged 18-55 years. Sequencing was performed with immunoSEQ multiplex PCR; in TCRdb, only in-frame clones are kept and a portion is missing. The sample carries about 480,000 clones, roughly nine tenths recorded once. The CDR3 consists of 13 residues. V was clipped by 5 bases and J by 4 bases, with 11 bases between them. CDR1 and CDR2 (germline): LNHDA, SQIVND (reference sequence).

The receptor was derived from a person between 18 and 65 years old who received the Ad26.COV2.S COVID-19 vaccine or a placebo. This material consisted of peripheral blood, taken in a trial of Ad26.COV2.S vaccine versus placebo. The chain employs TRBV19 and TRBJ1-1, with a weak D call TRBD1 (6 bases). The CDR3 DNA sequence: TGTGCCAGTAGTGAACAGGGCCTCACTGAAGCTTTCTTT. This gives the protein CASSEQGLTEAFF. The whole variable domain, remainder taken from reference TRBV19 and TRBJ1-1, is DGGITQSPKYLFRKEGQNVTLSCEQNLNHDAMYWYRQDPGQGLRLIYYSQIVNDFQKGDIAEGYSVSREKKESFPLTVTSAQKNPTAFYLCASSEQGLTEAFFGQGTRLTVV.